This T cell receptor (beta chain) was sequenced during a study of blood T cell repertoires in COVID-19 (dated by TCRdb to 2020 to 2021). Study-wide context: The collaborator samples originated in the United States, Italy and Spain and spanned the acute and convalescent phases of COVID-19. The dataset comprised deeply sampled blood TCRbeta repertoires from subjects exposed to, actively infected with, or recovered from COVID-19. The repertoires were made available in a free public database intended to serve as a resource for research on the immune response to SARS-CoV-2. The sample metadata nearly always contained a de-identified subject ID, COVID-19 status, age in years and sex. The material from the prospective study consisted of cDNA or gDNA derived from T cells, B-cell-depleted T cells, or PBMCs. The samples were drawn from two sources: the first 160 participants of the ongoing ImmuneRACE study, and 1,254 subjects contributed by 6 global collaborators. Where available, HLA class I and class II types were taken from metadata supplied by the sample provider and were not determined by assay-based typing. Overall study results and their limits: The amount of clinical and demographic metadata varied by source and participant and was provided uncurated.

The CDR3 holds 14 amino acids from the cysteine to the phenylalanine. The sequence is cut down to CDR3 DNA, 42 bases in frame from base 1. Trimming costs V 3 bases and J 0 bases, and their ends lie 7 bases apart. Looking up the germline V gene (reference sequence) yields CDR1 SEHNR and CDR2 FQNEAQ. TCRbeta CDR3 regions were amplified from genomic DNA by means of the immunoSEQ Assay, a bias-controlled multiplex PCR. The original methods were these. The number of nucleated cells in each sample was estimated from the amplification of reference gene primers within the assay. To quantify the absolute abundance of each unique TCRbeta CDR3 rearrangement, sequence reads were collapsed and filtered. Productive Simpson clonality was computed per sample as the square root of Simpson's diversity index over productive rearrangements. TCRdb took over this immuneACCESS table, retaining in-frame rearrangements with V and J assigned. Such tables are incomplete; in checked studies, under half of the missing clones stem from an unresolved V gene, and the remainder is unexplained. The DNA was the basis for D and trimming; V, J and clone size are from that table. This sample has about 130,000 clones in its table, and around nine tenths of those were observed once. The leading ten clones occupy about 4.1% of the sample.

One collaborating source in Seattle enrolled patients while the patients were actively infected and followed the patients over time throughout the course of disease. Each collaborating institution followed its own protocols to collect whole blood in K2EDTA tubes. For TCRbeta analysis, collaborators shipped samples in one of three forms: frozen whole blood, isolated PBMCs, or DNA extracted from either of those sample types. On this clone itself: Its antigen remains unidentified. No per-base quality is available; no much larger clone lies one base away.

This receptor was taken from a man aged 55 to 70 with COVID-19, enrolled during active disease. Material: peripheral blood. The V gene is TRBV7-9 and the J gene is TRBJ2-3, with the D segment identity uncertain. In nucleotide form, the sequence is TGTGCCAGCAGCTTCACTGGTAGCACAGATACGCAGTATTTT. Translation gives CASSFTGSTDTQYF.